Listed here are 26 T cell receptor beta chains from one sample, sequenced in a study of naive and memory T cell subsets. TCR cDNA received a 3' ligated oligonucleotide that carried a UMI. Four PCR rounds used nested alpha and beta constant region primers plus the SP2 primer. MiXCR was run by TCRdb on the 5' RACE reads, yielding one entry per CDR3 protein. The table includes some 60,000 distinct CDR3 sequences, 7.6% detected once. These TCRs come from a female donor in good health.

A few counts support this clonotype. The chain recombines TRBV18 with TRBJ2-7; D call uncertain. Per the germline V gene, CDR1 is KGHSH and CDR2 is LQKENI. The V end lost 1 base, the J end lost 4 bases, and 5 bases lay between the germline ends. This CDR3 comprises 12 residues. This CDR3 is CASSPQEYEQYF. The CDR3 DNA is TGTGCCAGCTCACCACAGGAGTACGAGCAGTACTTC.

This clonotype was counted ten times or more. The chain combines TRBV20-1 with TRBJ2-5; D perhaps matches TRBD1 (6 bases). The CDR3 runs to 13 residues. In germline, CDR1 is DFQATT, CDR2 SNEGSKA (reference sequence). Trimming took off 4 bases at V and 7 bases at J, with 16 bases between the two ends. CDR3 protein: CSAKKGEIGTQYF. For the CDR3, the DNA is TGCAGTGCTAAGAAGGGGGAAATCGGGACCCAGTACTTC.

This chain links TRBV19 with TRBJ1-1; 7 bases are shared with TRBD1. Germline V gene data show CDR1 as LNHDA and CDR2 as SQIVND (reference sequence). V lost 5 bases to trimming and J lost 4 bases; unmatched junction nucleotides: 7. The CDR3 extends over 14 amino acids. CDR3 in DNA: TGTGCCAGTAGTCAAAGGGGGCATGGCACTGAAGCTTTCTTT. Its translation: CASSQRGHGTEAFF.

This clonotype was counted only a few times. This chain uses TRBV19 with TRBJ2-7; TRBD2 might be the D (6 bases). Trimming removed 3 bases from V and 7 bases from J, with 10 bases in between. The V gene's germline CDR1 is LNHDA and CDR2 SQIVND (reference sequence). CDR3 length: 12 amino acids. CDR3 sequence: CASSIEGREQYF. The CDR3 DNA is TGTGCCAGTAGTATCGAGGGGAGGGAGCAGTACTTC.

Note on this clonotype: As the CDR3 is not closed by the conserved phenylalanine or tryptophan, this likely results from a read error. This chain joins TRBV27 and TRBJ2-2; D is ambiguous. CDR3 length: 14 amino acids. Per germline, CDR1 MNHEY and CDR2 SMNVEV (reference sequence). Trimming shortened V by 3 bases and J by 5 bases, and 10 bases separated the two germline ends. Here the CDR3 DNA reads TGTGCCAGCAGTTTGGGGTTAGGGACCGGGGAGCTGTTTTGT. It encodes CASSLGLGTGELFC.

The chain couples TRBV7-9 to TRBJ1-1, with 9 bases matching TRBD1. Germline loops: CDR1 SEHNR, CDR2 FQNEAQ (reference sequence). The CDR3 runs 14 residues. J gave up 6 bases and V 4 bases, and 6 bases lay outside the gene matches. CDR3 bases: TGTGCCAGCAGCTCACAGGGGGCATGCTCTGAAGCTTTCTTT. This codes for CASSSQGACSEAFF.

This clonotype occurred many times. The chain carries TRBV28 and TRBJ1-4, with D unresolved. Germline loops: CDR1 MDHEN, CDR2 SYDVKM. This CDR3 comprises 9 residues. The V and J ends lost 7 bases and 16 bases respectively, with 10 bases between them. The CDR3 loop reads CASTPRRFF. DNA of the CDR3: TGTGCCAGCACCCCTCGTCGGTTTTTT.

This clonotype was observed at least ten times. This chain's CDR3 is CAIRIQGMNTEAFF. In DNA, the CDR3 is TGTGCCATCAGAATACAGGGGATGAACACTGAAGCTTTCTTT. The chain links TRBV10-3 to TRBJ1-1, with TRBD1 matching over 7 bases. This CDR3 spans 14 amino acids. The germline gives CDR1 ENHRY, CDR2 SYGVKD. V gave up 6 bases and J gave up 0 bases; unmatched junction bases: 4.

This clonotype has just a few counts. The chain has TRBV29-1 and TRBJ2-1; D not resolved. The CDR3 is made up of 12 amino acids. Trimming took 4 bases from V and 10 from J, leaving 14 bases between them. Germline V CDR1 and CDR2: SQVTM, ANQGSEA. CDR3 nucleotides: TGCAGCGTTGGAGCGCCTTCTCAGGAGCAGTTCTTC. Translated: CSVGAPSQEQFF.

The sample holds many counts of this clonotype. The chain couples TRBV6-6 to TRBJ1-2, with D possibly TRBD1 on 5 matching bases. This CDR3 region has 14 residues. CDR1 MNHNY and CDR2 SVGAGI come from the germline V gene (reference sequence). V dropped 2 bases and J dropped 2 bases, with 9 bases sitting between them. The CDR3 DNA reads as TGTGCCAGCAGTTACGGGGCCGGCAACTATGGCTACACCTTC. Protein sequence: CASSYGAGNYGYTF.

This clonotype was detected many times. Written as DNA, the CDR3 is TGTGCCAGCAGCTTAGATGCGGCAGGTGTATCTGGGGCCAACGTCCTGACTTTC. This sequence encodes CASSLDAAGVSGANVLTF. The chain recombines TRBV7-6 with TRBJ2-6; no definite D call. Trimming pared 1 base from V and 1 base from J, leaving 14 bases between. The CDR3 totals 18 residues. The V gene's germline CDR1 is SGHVS and CDR2 FNYEAQ.

The sample holds many counts of this clonotype. The chain has TRBV28 and TRBJ1-5; the match to TRBD1 covers 7 bases. CDR1 is MDHEN and CDR2 is SYDVKM in the germline V gene. V lost 4 bases to trimming and J lost 7 bases; unmatched junction nucleotides: 1. The CDR3 extends over 12 amino acids. The CDR3, as DNA: TGTGCCAGCAGTTCCAGGGGGCAGCCCCAGCATTTT. This gives the protein CASSSRGQPQHF.

V gene TRBV20-1 combines with J gene TRBJ1-5; D possibly corresponds to TRBD1 (5 bases). The length of the CDR3 is 14 residues. V shed 3 bases and J shed 7 bases, with 16 bases lying between them. CDR1 and CDR2 (germline): DFQATT, SNEGSKA (reference sequence). The CDR3 nucleotides are TGCAGTGCTAGCAAGGGGCCAGTGGGGCAGCCCCAGCATTTT. It translates to CSASKGPVGQPQHF.

This clonotype was recorded at least ten times. The chain carries TRBV6-6 and TRBJ1-2; D not certain. CDR1 is MNHNY and CDR2 is SVGAGI in the germline V gene (reference sequence). The V end lost 7 bases, the J end lost 2 bases, and 11 bases lay between the germline ends. CDR3 length: 13 residues. The CDR3 DNA reads TGTGCCAGCACCCCCGGGAGGAACTATGGCTACACCTTC. This sequence encodes CASTPGRNYGYTF.

The chain couples TRBV2 to TRBJ2-3; TRBD1 matches at 11 bases. The CDR3 runs 16 residues. The germline V gene has CDR1 SNHLY and CDR2 FYNNEI. V was clipped by 2 bases and J by 5 bases; unmatched bases: 6. CDR3 DNA: TGTGCCAGCAGTGAAACCCTGGGACAGGGGGGAGATACGCAGTATTTT. This translates into CASSETLGQGGDTQYF.

The CDR3 DNA is TGTGCCAGCAGCCCCCAGGGAGGGGGAAATGAAAAACTGTTTTTT. Its translation: CASSPQGGGNEKLFF. The V call is TRBV7-9, the J call TRBJ1-4; a possible D gene is TRBD1 (6 bases). With 5 bases removed from V and 5 bases from J, the gap between germline ends came to 15 bases. Germline V gene sequence: CDR1 SEHNR, CDR2 FQNEAQ (reference sequence). The CDR3 runs to 15 residues.

This clonotype was detected ten times or more. The chain is built from TRBV11-2 and TRBJ1-6; D gene unclear. V lost 3 bases, J lost 6 bases, and 3 bases lay in between. The CDR3 covers 12 residues. CDR1 is SGHAT and CDR2 is FQNNGV in the germline V gene. Here the CDR3 DNA reads TGTGCCAGCAGCTTGTCTAATTCACCCCTCCACTTT. Translated: CASSLSNSPLHF.

This clonotype was seen a handful of times. The J gene is TRBJ2-1, the V gene TRBV14, with 7 positions matching TRBD2. This CDR3 has 16 amino acids. Looked up from germline, CDR1 is SGHDN and CDR2 is FVKESK. V lost 4 bases and J lost 4; bases outside the gene matches: 10. The DNA of the CDR3 is TGTGCCAGCAGCCGTGGAATCGGGGGGTATTACAATGAGCAGTTCTTC. Amino acid sequence: CASSRGIGGYYNEQFF.

V is TRBV3-1 and J is TRBJ2-3, with 7 bases fitting TRBD2. CDR3 size: 15 residues. Germline CDR1 LGHDT, CDR2 YNNKEL (reference sequence). V lost 4 bases and J lost 4; bases outside the gene matches: 8. This chain's CDR3 is CASSRGGERADTQYF. The CDR3 DNA reads TGTGCCAGCAGCCGGGGAGGGGAAAGGGCAGATACGCAGTATTTT.

CDR3 coding DNA: TGTGCCTGGAGGCGGGCCACGGACTATGGCTACACCTTC. Protein product: CAWRRATDYGYTF. This rearrangement joins TRBV30 to TRBJ1-2; no firm D call. This CDR3 is 13 amino acids long. Trimming cost V 3 bases and J 3 bases, with 11 bases left between them. Looked up from germline, CDR1 is GTSNPN and CDR2 is SVGIG (reference sequence).

V gene TRBV5-6 combines with J gene TRBJ1-4; D unclear. The V end was cut by 4 bases, the J end by 8 bases, with 18 bases between. CDR3 length: 15 amino acids. In germline, CDR1 is SGHDT, CDR2 YYEEEE. CDR3 DNA sequence: TGTGCCAGCAGCACAACCGGGGTCTGGGAGGAAAAACTGTTTTTT. Residues: CASSTTGVWEEKLFF.

This clonotype was counted ten times or more. This chain connects TRBV29-1 to TRBJ1-5, with 9 bases that match TRBD1. CDR1 SQVTM and CDR2 ANQGSEA come from the germline V gene. J was trimmed by 5 bases and V by 6 bases; bases with no gene match: 5. This CDR3 region has 13 residues. CDR3 bases: TGCAGCGTCCGGACAGGGGTGGATCAGCCCCAGCATTTT. Protein: CSVRTGVDQPQHF.

Ten or more counts support this clonotype. V usage is TRBV5-4 and J usage is TRBJ1-4, with 8 nucleotides matching TRBD1. Losses at the gene ends were 1 base for V and 1 base for J; bases not matched to a gene: 6. CDR1 and CDR2 (germline): SGHNT, YYREEE (reference sequence). The CDR3 runs 17 residues. The CDR3, as DNA: TGTGCCAGCAGCTTGCCTTATGGACAGGGAACTAATGAAAAACTGTTTTTT. Translating it yields CASSLPYGQGTNEKLFF.

This clonotype was recorded many times. The rearrangement joins TRBV20-1 to TRBJ1-1; 7 bases align to TRBD1. Germline CDR1 and CDR2: DFQATT and SNEGSKA (reference sequence). Germline trimming cut 0 bases from V and 5 bases from J; bases unmatched to any gene: 15. This CDR3 is 17 amino acids long. CDR3 nucleotides: TGCAGTGCTAGAGATCATTTCGTGGACACAGGGGCGACTGAAGCTTTCTTT. Translating gives CSARDHFVDTGATEAFF.

Concerning this clonotype: A much more abundant neighbour one base away suggests this may be a read error. The CDR3, as DNA: TGTGCCAGCACTTACTCGAGTTCCGGGCCCCAGGAACCCCAGCATTTT. Amino acid sequence: CASTYSSSGPQEPQHF. The chain joins TRBV6-6 to TRBJ1-5; no definite D call. This CDR3 region has 16 residues. The germline V gene has CDR1 MNHNY and CDR2 SVGAGI (reference sequence).

This clonotype occurred a few times. The chain links TRBV19 to TRBJ2-5; D remains unclear. V shed 6 bases and J shed 4 bases, with 6 bases lying between them. This CDR3 has 11 residues. Germline CDR1 and CDR2: LNHDA and SQIVND (reference sequence). Written as DNA, the CDR3 is TGTGCCAGTAGGATGGGAGAGACCCAGTACTTC. Translated: CASRMGETQYF.